The next 25 T cell receptor beta chains were all read from a single sample in a study of human T cells and chemical hapten exposure. TCRdb fed the RACE reads into MiXCR, producing one record per CDR3 protein. The sample yields a few hundred thousand distinct CDR3 sequences, more than 5% seen once. Time point denoted: patch test 2, 6 weeks after DPC sensitization. Treatment noted: therapeutic diphenylcyclopropenone sensitization with weekly scalp DPC. The sequences come from whole blood, collected in connection with sensitization to the hapten diphenylcyclopropenone (DPC). Every receptor here comes from a woman aged 18-29 years with alopecia areata. Some clones in this sample may be carry-over from other donors' samples.

There are a few counts of this clonotype. The rearrangement links TRBV7-2 to TRBJ2-1; TRBD2 aligns across 9 bases. The trim removed 1 base at V and 6 bases at J, leaving 4 bases unmatched. CDR3 size: 15 residues. Looked up from germline, CDR1 is SGHTA and CDR2 is FQGNSA. The CDR3 coding sequence is TGTGCCAGCAGCTTAGGACTAGCGGCAGCCAATGAGCAGTTCTTC. Translation gives CASSLGLAAANEQFF.

In this sample, this clonotype turned up many times. The genes are TRBV29-1 and TRBJ1-1; D gene unclear. Trimming pared 1 base from V and 6 bases from J, leaving 9 bases between. The CDR3 has 12 residues. In germline, CDR1 is SQVTM, CDR2 ANQGSEA. The CDR3 spells CSVEGRAPEAFF. In DNA, the CDR3 is TGCAGCGTTGAAGGTAGGGCTCCTGAAGCTTTCTTT.

This clonotype was found a few times. This sequence joins TRBV21-1 and TRBJ1-6. TRBV21-1 is recorded as a pseudogene. The CDR3 is 15 residues long. The CDR3 bases are TGTGCCAGCAGCACCCCAGGGAGGGTAAGATCACCCCTCCACTTT. Translating gives CASSTPGRVRSPLHF.

The sample holds a few counts of this clonotype. This sequence joins TRBV6-2 or TRBV6-3 and TRBJ2-2, with TRBD1 matching over 8 bases. This CDR3 has 14 amino acids. V trimming: 10 bases; J trimming: 4 bases; junction bases outside the gene matches: 8. Germline CDR1 and CDR2: MNHEY and SVGEGT. The CDR3 reads CATTPTGATGELFF. In nucleotides, the CDR3 is TGTGCCACCACCCCGACAGGGGCCACCGGGGAGCTGTTTTTT.

There are many counts of this clonotype. The CDR3 DNA follows: TGTGCCAGCAGTGAAGGGTCGCCGAACACTGAAGCTTTCTTT. Translation gives CASSEGSPNTEAFF. The genes are TRBV6-1 and TRBJ1-1, with no clear D. This CDR3 region has 14 residues. Germline V gives CDR1 MNHNS, CDR2 SASEGT. Trimming stripped 1 base from V and 1 base from J, with 7 bases between.

This clonotype was counted a few times. This chain uses TRBV9 with TRBJ2-3; D is unresolved. In germline, CDR1 is SGDLS, CDR2 YYNGEE. The CDR3 runs 14 residues. V was pared by 0 bases and J by 2 bases, with 7 bases between. Here the CDR3 DNA reads TGTGCCAGCAGCGTAGGTATGATCACAGATACGCAGTATTTT. It encodes CASSVGMITDTQYF.

This clonotype was seen ten or more times. This sequence joins TRBV20-1 and TRBJ1-5; no firm D call. This CDR3 has 14 amino acids. The germline V and J ends were trimmed by 0 bases and 5 bases, with 11 bases remaining between them. The germline V gene encodes CDR1 DFQATT and CDR2 SNEGSKA (reference sequence). CDR3 bases: TGCAGTGCTAGAGACTCCGGAAGGGATCAGCCCCAGCATTTT. The encoded protein is CSARDSGRDQPQHF.

This clonotype was counted at least ten times. The chain carries TRBV3-1 and TRBJ2-5; D remains unclear. Trimming took 0 bases from V and 5 from J, leaving 4 bases between them. CDR3 length: 12 residues. Germline V gene lookup returns CDR1 LGHDT and CDR2 YNNKEL (reference sequence). This CDR3 reads CASSQDLETQYF. In nucleotides, the CDR3 is TGTGCCAGCAGCCAAGATCTTGAGACCCAGTACTTC.

This chain joins TRBV20-1 and TRBJ1-5; D ambiguous. Germline CDR1 and CDR2: DFQATT and SNEGSKA (reference sequence). The length of the CDR3 is 13 residues. Trimming removed 6 bases from V and 1 base from J, with 10 bases in between. CDR3 region: CSASDQSNQPQHF. DNA of the CDR3: TGCAGTGCGTCAGACCAGAGCAATCAGCCCCAGCATTTT.

The chain joins TRBV27 to TRBJ2-3, with 8 bases matching TRBD2. J lost 1 base, V lost 2 bases, and 5 bases had no gene match. The CDR3 extends over 16 amino acids. Germline assignment: CDR1 MNHEY and CDR2 SMNVEV (reference sequence). The CDR3 DNA reads TGTGCCAGCAGTTTACTCCCAGCGGGGGGCACAGATACGCAGTATTTT. Translating it yields CASSLLPAGGTDTQYF.

This clonotype was detected many times. This sequence joins TRBV10-3 and TRBJ1-6; TRBD1 aligns across 8 bases. This CDR3 contains 14 residues. Germline CDR1 reads ENHRY; CDR2 reads SYGVKD. J was trimmed by 9 bases and V by 6 bases; bases with no gene match: 7. The CDR3 DNA follows: TGTGCCATCAGAGGACAGGGACCGGGTTCACCCCTCCACTTT. Translation gives CAIRGQGPGSPLHF.

This clonotype has a count of ten or more. V and J are TRBV6-2 or TRBV6-3 and TRBJ2-3; a possible D gene is TRBD1 (5 bases). In germline, CDR1 is MNHEY, CDR2 SVGEGT. This CDR3 contains 12 residues. The V end lost 4 bases, the J end lost 4 bases, and 6 bases lay between the germline ends. The chain's CDR3 is CASSFRADTQYF. As DNA, the CDR3 is TGTGCCAGCAGTTTCAGGGCAGATACGCAGTATTTT.

This chain connects TRBV20-1 to TRBJ1-3; D unclear. Trimming shortened V by 6 bases and J by 0 bases, and 6 bases separated the two germline ends. Germline-derived CDR1 and CDR2 are DFQATT and SNEGSKA (reference sequence). The CDR3 is 12 amino acids. The CDR3 loop reads CSAESSGNTIYF. The CDR3 nucleotides are TGCAGTGCCGAGTCCTCTGGAAACACCATATATTTT.

There are many counts of this clonotype. One end of the junction is discordant with germline, which a read error may explain. The rearrangement links TRBV7-7 to TRBJ2-1; TRBD1 matches 10 bases. The CDR3 spans 15 residues. Germline loops: CDR1 SSHAT, CDR2 FNYEAQ (reference sequence). CDR3 protein: CASSQTGGSRNEQFF. The CDR3 DNA reads as TGTGCTAGCAGCCAGACAGGGGGCTCGCGGAATGAGCAGTTCTTC.

This clonotype was seen a handful of times. The V call is TRBV7-3, the J call TRBJ2-3, with TRBD2 matching over 11 bases. The V and J ends lost 5 bases and 1 base, in that order; junction bases with no gene match: 2. CDR1 SGHTA and CDR2 FQGTGA come from the germline V gene. CDR3 length equals 15 residues. The CDR3 DNA reads as TGTGCCAGCAGCATGGGACTAGCGGGCACAGATACGCAGTATTTT. Protein sequence: CASSMGLAGTDTQYF.

The gene calls are TRBV29-1 and TRBJ2-1, with D perhaps matching TRBD1 (6 bases). This CDR3 spans 14 amino acids. The V end was cut by 3 bases, the J end by 8 bases, with 17 bases between. CDR1 and CDR2 from the germline V gene are SQVTM and ANQGSEA. The CDR3 sequence: CSVEGHKRRHEQFF. The CDR3 nucleotides read TGCAGCGTTGAGGGACATAAACGTCGGCATGAGCAGTTCTTC.

The CDR3, as DNA: TGTGCCAGCAGCCACAAAGGGGGGCGGGCGGACTATGGCTACACCTTC. It encodes CASSHKGGRADYGYTF. The rearrangement links TRBV3-1 to TRBJ1-2, with D maybe TRBD1 (6 bases). The germline gives CDR1 LGHDT, CDR2 YNNKEL (reference sequence). This CDR3 spans 16 amino acids. V gave up 3 bases and J gave up 3 bases, with 17 bases separating them.

This clonotype occurred a few times. The V gene is TRBV7-8, the J gene TRBJ1-2; possible D gene TRBD1, 5 bases. This CDR3 is 14 amino acids long. Germline V CDR1 and CDR2: SGHVS, FQNEAQ. V shed 11 bases and J shed 4 bases, with 20 bases lying between them. The CDR3 sequence is CASQRGDSPYGYTF. CDR3 bases: TGTGCCTCCCAGAGAGGGGACTCCCCCTATGGCTACACCTTC. Combining the CDR3 with reference TRBV7-8 and TRBJ1-2 gives the whole variable domain GAGVSQSPRYKVAKRGQDVALRCDPISGHVSLFWYQQALGQGPEFLTYFQNEAQLDKSGLPSDRFFAERPEGSVSTLKIQRTQQEDSAVYLCASQRGDSPYGYTFGSGTRLTVV.

In this sample, this clonotype turned up many times. J is TRBJ1-5 and V is TRBV6-5; 8 nucleotides align to TRBD1. CDR3 size: 13 residues. Germline V lookup: CDR1 MNHEY, CDR2 SVGAGI. V shed 3 bases, J shed 7 bases, and the junction held 2 bases outside the gene matches. As DNA, the CDR3 is TGTGCCAGCAGTTATTACAGGGGGCAGCCCCAGCATTTT. Translated: CASSYYRGQPQHF.

This clonotype was seen only a few times. This chain joins TRBV5-6 and TRBJ2-3; unclear D gene. Trimming removed 3 bases from V and 2 bases from J, with 7 bases in between. CDR3 size: 13 residues. Germline CDR1 and CDR2: SGHDT and YYEEEE. The CDR3 nucleotides read TGTGCCAGCAGCTCCCAGGACACAGATACGCAGTATTTT. It translates to CASSSQDTDTQYF.

This clonotype was seen at least ten times. V usage is TRBV7-8 and J usage is TRBJ1-6, with D uncertain. Looked up from germline, CDR1 is SGHVS and CDR2 is FQNEAQ. V lost 3 bases and J 9 bases, leaving 15 bases between the germline ends. There are 15 residues in the CDR3. This CDR3 reads CASSLSREVGSPLHF. The CDR3 coding sequence is TGTGCCAGCAGCTTGTCCCGGGAAGTAGGTTCACCCCTCCACTTT.

The sample holds many counts of this clonotype. In nucleotides, the CDR3 is TGTGCCAGCAGCCCACCTCGGTCAAACAATGAGCAGTTCTTC. This sequence encodes CASSPPRSNNEQFF. The chain couples TRBV13 to TRBJ2-1; D ambiguous. Germline values: CDR1 PRHDT, CDR2 FYEKMQ (reference sequence). The CDR3 runs 14 residues. The V and J ends lost 5 bases and 5 bases respectively, with 13 bases between them.

Many counts were recorded for this clonotype. The rearrangement links TRBV12-3 or TRBV12-4 to TRBJ1-4; weak D call: TRBD1 (6 bases). V was shortened by 3 bases and J by 3 bases, with 8 bases between the two germline ends. The CDR3 loop spans 14 amino acids. CDR3 protein: CASSLTGPNEKLFF. The CDR3 nucleotides are TGTGCCAGCAGTTTGACAGGCCCTAATGAAAAACTGTTTTTT.

CDR3 amino acids: CSLLIQGNEQFF. Here the CDR3 DNA reads TGCAGTCTCTTAATACAGGGGAATGAGCAGTTCTTC. The chain recombines TRBV20-1 with TRBJ2-1; TRBD1 matches 7 bases. Germline loops: CDR1 DFQATT, CDR2 SNEGSKA (reference sequence). V shed 8 bases, J shed 7 bases, and the junction held 8 bases outside the gene matches. The CDR3 spans 12 residues.

This chain connects TRBV20-1 to TRBJ1-5, with TRBD1 as a possible D gene (6 bases). With 6 bases removed from V and 3 bases from J, the gap between germline ends came to 15 bases. Germline V gene sequence: CDR1 DFQATT, CDR2 SNEGSKA (reference sequence). This CDR3 spans 14 amino acids. CDR3: CSALGGADNQPQHF. The CDR3 DNA reads as TGCAGTGCCCTAGGGGGGGCGGACAATCAGCCCCAGCATTTT.